The rows below give T cell receptor beta chains drawn from one sample of a study of blood T cells in healthy people across ages. Each CDR3 protein is one row after TCRdb ran MiXCR on the 5' RACE reads. This sample yields a few hundred thousand distinct CDR3 sequences, of which about 55% are seen a single time; 51% belongs to the top ten. The sample taken for sequencing was blood. These TCRs come from a man between 60 and 75 years old in good health. CDR3s include the opening cysteine and the closing phenylalanine or tryptophan. The D gene is left open where the match is weak. Size values are once, few and many counts, or a class for expanded clones, and some rows have none.

len	v_gene	j_gene	d_gene	abundance	CDR3nt	CDR3aa
14	TRBV6-2/TRBV6-3	TRBJ2-7	TRBD2	few	TGTGCCAGCAGGAATAGCGGGACCTCCTACGAGCAGTACTTC	CASRNSGTSYEQYF
15	TRBV7-8	TRBJ2-5	TRBD1	NA	TGTGCCAGCAGCCCTCAAAGACAGGGAACGCGCTGGCAGTACTTC	CASSPQRQGTRWQYF
13	TRBV12-3/TRBV12-4	TRBJ2-4	NA	NA	TGTGCCACCCGACGGGGGGCGGGAAACATTCAGTACTTC	CATRRGAGNIQYF
14	TRBV11-3	TRBJ2-5	NA	few	TGTGCCAGCAGTTTAGTGGGGGCCGGGGAGACCCAGTACTTC	CASSLVGAGETQYF
16	TRBV20-1	TRBJ2-2	NA	NA	TGCAGTGCCCGACCACAGGGAACCTTACACACCGGGGAGCTGTTTTTT	CSARPQGTLHTGELFF
15	TRBV7-2	TRBJ2-5	TRBD2	NA	TGTGCCAGCAGCTTTCTAGCGGGAGCGGGAGAGACCCAGTACTTC	CASSFLAGAGETQYF
15	TRBV20-1	TRBJ2-1	NA	NA	TGCAGTGCCAATGACGCGGTGGGCCTTAGCAATGAGCAGTTCTTC	CSANDAVGLSNEQFF
13	TRBV29-1	TRBJ2-5	NA	few	TGCAGCGTTTTTCCGGCTGATCAAGAGACCCAGTACTTC	CSVFPADQETQYF
14	TRBV5-1	TRBJ2-5	NA	NA	TGCGCCAGCAGCTTCGGGGCGGGCGTGGAGACCCAGTACTTC	CASSFGAGVETQYF
13	TRBV20-1	TRBJ2-7	NA	few	TGCAGTGCAGAAGGTGGGGGGACCTACGAGCAGTACTTC	CSAEGGGTYEQYF
17	TRBV7-2	TRBJ1-5	NA	NA	TGTGCCAGCAGCTTAGATGGGAGGGTACAGGCCAATCAGCCCCAGCATTTT	CASSLDGRVQANQPQHF
17	TRBV7-2	TRBJ1-5	NA	NA	TGTGCCAGCAGCCACACCGCCAGGGGATATAGCAATCAGCCCCAGCATTTT	CASSHTARGYSNQPQHF
13	TRBV28	TRBJ2-3	NA	NA	TGTGCCAGCAGTGAACTGAGCCCAGATACGCAGTATTTT	CASSELSPDTQYF
14	TRBV5-5	TRBJ2-5	TRBD2	NA	TGTGCCAGCAGCTCCCTGGGACTAGTTGAGACCCAGTACTTC	CASSSLGLVETQYF
16	TRBV4-3	TRBJ2-7	NA	NA	TGCGCCAGCAGCCAAGATTGGGCTAGCGAATCCTACGAGCAGTACTTC	CASSQDWASESYEQYF
15	TRBV27	TRBJ2-1	TRBD2	few	TGTGCCAGCAGTCGGACTAGCGGGAGGTGGGATGAGCAGTTCTTC	CASSRTSGRWDEQFF
17	TRBV6-2/TRBV6-3	TRBJ2-3	TRBD1	NA	TGTGCCAGCAGAAGGACCGGGACAGGGCTACCCACAGATACGCAGTATTTT	CASRRTGTGLPTDTQYF
14	TRBV6-5	TRBJ2-7	NA	NA	TGTGCCAGCAGTTACTCTTGGCAGTCCTACGAGCAGTACTTC	CASSYSWQSYEQYF
15	TRBV12-3/TRBV12-4	TRBJ2-3	TRBD2	NA	TGTGCCAGCAGAGGGACTAGCGGATACACAGATACGCAGTATTTT	CASRGTSGYTDTQYF
13	TRBV28	TRBJ2-7	NA	NA	TGTGCCAGCATGGAGAGGGCCAGAGGCGAGCAGTACTTC	CASMERARGEQYF
16	TRBV18	TRBJ2-7	TRBD2	NA	TGTGCCAGCTCACCCAATAGCGGGAGGGCCTCCTACGAGCAGTACTTC	CASSPNSGRASYEQYF
13	TRBV12-3/TRBV12-4	TRBJ2-4	TRBD1	NA	TGTGCCAGCACCTCCGGGACAGGAGGCATTCAGTACTTC	CASTSGTGGIQYF
17	TRBV5-1	TRBJ2-5	TRBD2	NA	TGCGCCAGCAGCTTGGGACTAGCGGGGGCCTGGGGAGAGACCCAGTACTTC	CASSLGLAGAWGETQYF
13	TRBV7-9	TRBJ2-7	TRBD1	few	TGTGCCAGCAGCCGTGGACAGGGCTACGAGCAGTACTTC	CASSRGQGYEQYF
13	TRBV3-1	TRBJ1-2	NA	NA	TGTGCCAGCAGCCGGCTTCACGAGGAGAGTCACACCTTC	CASSRLHEESHTF
13	TRBV2	TRBJ2-7	NA	few	TGTGCCAGCAGACGGGACAAGACCTACGAGCAGTACTTC	CASRRDKTYEQYF
15	TRBV18	TRBJ1-1	NA	NA	TGTGCCAGCTCACCAGAGGCCAGGCGGAACACTGAAGCTTTCTTT	CASSPEARRNTEAFF
15	TRBV7-9	TRBJ2-7	TRBD1	NA	TGTGCCAGCCGACAACAGGGGGGAACCTACAATGAGCAGTACTTC	CASRQQGGTYNEQYF